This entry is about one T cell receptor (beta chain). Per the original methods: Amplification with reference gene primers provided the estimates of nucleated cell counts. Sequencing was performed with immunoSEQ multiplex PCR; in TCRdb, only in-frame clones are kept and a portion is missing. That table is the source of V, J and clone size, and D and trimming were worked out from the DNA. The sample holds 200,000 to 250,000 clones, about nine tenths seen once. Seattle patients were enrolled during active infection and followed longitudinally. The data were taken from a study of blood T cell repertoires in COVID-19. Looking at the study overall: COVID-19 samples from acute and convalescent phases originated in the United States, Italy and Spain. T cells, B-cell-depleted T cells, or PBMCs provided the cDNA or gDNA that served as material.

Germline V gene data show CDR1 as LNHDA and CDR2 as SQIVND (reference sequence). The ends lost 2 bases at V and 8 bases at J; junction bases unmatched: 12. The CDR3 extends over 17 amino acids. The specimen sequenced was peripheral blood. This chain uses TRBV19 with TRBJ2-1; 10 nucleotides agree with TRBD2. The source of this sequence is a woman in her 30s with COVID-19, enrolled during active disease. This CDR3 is CASSILTGTSDGDEQFF. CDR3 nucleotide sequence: TGTGCCAGTAGTATATTGACCGGGACTAGCGACGGCGATGAGCAGTTCTTC.